The 3 T cell receptor beta chains in this list originate from one sample, sequenced in a study of T cell repertoires in cytomegalovirus infection. TCRdb re-derived calls from the reads in MiXCR, one entry per CDR3 protein. In the table there are some 220,000 distinct CDR3 sequences, roughly 6.5% of which are singletons. Source material: PBMCs. These receptors were obtained from a human donor in good health (CMV status not recorded). Some clones in this sample may be carry-over from other donors' samples.

This clonotype was detected ten times or more. The V gene is TRBV29-1, the J gene TRBJ2-7; unclear D gene. Trimming took 7 bases from V and 0 from J, leaving 10 bases between them. CDR3 length: 12 residues. Germline assignment: CDR1 SQVTM and CDR2 ANQGSEA. Written as DNA, the CDR3 is TGCAGCGCCCTTGAAAGCTCCTACGAGCAGTACTTC. Its translation is CSALESSYEQYF.

This clonotype was observed many times. The CDR3: CASSLALHGNQPQHF. The CDR3 DNA follows: TGTGCCAGCAGCTTAGCGCTCCACGGCAATCAGCCCCAGCATTTT. The V call is TRBV7-2, the J call TRBJ1-5; D not resolved. This CDR3 has 15 residues. V was shortened by 0 bases and J by 2 bases, with 8 bases between the two germline ends. From germline, CDR1 is SGHTA and CDR2 FQGNSA.

This clonotype was recorded many times. V and J are TRBV20-1 and TRBJ1-2, with D possibly being TRBD1 (5 bases). This CDR3 region has 13 residues. Germline V gene lookup returns CDR1 DFQATT and CDR2 SNEGSKA (reference sequence). V was clipped by 6 bases and J by 2 bases, with 13 bases between them. CDR3 residues: CSATGRDNYGYTF. CDR3 nucleotides: TGCAGTGCGACGGGCAGGGACAACTATGGCTACACCTTC.